This T cell receptor (beta chain) was recovered during a study of T cells after posttransplantation cyclophosphamide. On the day of bone marrow donation, the related graft donor provided peripheral blood. From germline, CDR1 is SGHTA and CDR2 FQGTGA. This CDR3 is 13 amino acids long. V was clipped by 1 base and J by 4 bases, with 8 bases between them. Study findings and constraints: Blood and skin or GI T cell repertoires showed limited TRB overlap.

This clone was observed many times. Its antigen is not identified. Produced via immunoSEQ multiplex PCR; TCRdb's table is partial and in-frame only. The repertoire consists of some 46,000 clones, none detected only once. The clonotype was recovered from a man aged 40-49 years in good health, CMV-negative, and a related stem cell transplant donor. The sample consisted of PBMCs. This rearrangement joins TRBV7-3 to TRBJ2-7, with D possibly being TRBD2 (5 bases). CDR3 in DNA: TGTGCCAGCAGCTTAAGCGAGGGTTACGAGCAGTACGTC. It yields the protein CASSLSEGYEQYV.